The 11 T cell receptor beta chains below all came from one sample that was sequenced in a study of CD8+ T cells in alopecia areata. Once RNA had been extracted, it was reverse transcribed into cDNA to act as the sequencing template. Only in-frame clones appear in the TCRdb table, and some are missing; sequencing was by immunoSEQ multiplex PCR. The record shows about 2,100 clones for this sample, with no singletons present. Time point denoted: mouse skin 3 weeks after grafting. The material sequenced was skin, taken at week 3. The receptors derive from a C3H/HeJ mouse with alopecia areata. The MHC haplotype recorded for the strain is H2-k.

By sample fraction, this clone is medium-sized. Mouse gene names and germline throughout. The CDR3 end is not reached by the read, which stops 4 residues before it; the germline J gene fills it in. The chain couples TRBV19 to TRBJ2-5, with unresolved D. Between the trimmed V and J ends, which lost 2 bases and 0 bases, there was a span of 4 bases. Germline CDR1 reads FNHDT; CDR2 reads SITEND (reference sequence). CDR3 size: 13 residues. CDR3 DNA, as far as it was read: TGTGCCAGCAGTATCCCTAACCAAGAC. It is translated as CASSIPNQD. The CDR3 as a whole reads CASSIPNQDTQYF.

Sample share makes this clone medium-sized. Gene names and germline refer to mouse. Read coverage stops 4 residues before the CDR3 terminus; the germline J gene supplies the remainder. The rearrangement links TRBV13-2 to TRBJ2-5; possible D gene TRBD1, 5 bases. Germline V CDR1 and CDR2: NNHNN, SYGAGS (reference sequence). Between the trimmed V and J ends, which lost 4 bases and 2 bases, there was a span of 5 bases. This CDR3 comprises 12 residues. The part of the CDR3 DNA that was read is TGTGCCAGCGGTAGGGGCCAAGAC. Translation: CASGRGQD. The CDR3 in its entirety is CASGRGQDTQYF.

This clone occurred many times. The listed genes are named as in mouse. The chain's CDR3 is CASSQTGSDYTF. The sequenced CDR3 bases are TGTGCCAGCAGCCAGACAGGGTCC. The chain uses TRBV5 and TRBJ1-2, with 7 bases that match TRBD1. The read falls 4 residues short of the CDR3 end, and the missing part is taken from the germline J gene. The germline V gene encodes CDR1 LGHNA and CDR2 YNLKQL (reference sequence). This CDR3 spans 12 amino acids.

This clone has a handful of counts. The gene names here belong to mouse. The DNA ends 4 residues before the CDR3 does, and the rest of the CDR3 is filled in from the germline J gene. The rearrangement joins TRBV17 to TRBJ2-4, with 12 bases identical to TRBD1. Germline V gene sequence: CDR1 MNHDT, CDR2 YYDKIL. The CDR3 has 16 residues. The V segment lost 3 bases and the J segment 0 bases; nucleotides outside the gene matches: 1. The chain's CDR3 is CASSRGQGASQNTLYF. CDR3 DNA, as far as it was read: TGTGCTAGCAGTAGGGGACAGGGGGCTAGTCAAAAC.

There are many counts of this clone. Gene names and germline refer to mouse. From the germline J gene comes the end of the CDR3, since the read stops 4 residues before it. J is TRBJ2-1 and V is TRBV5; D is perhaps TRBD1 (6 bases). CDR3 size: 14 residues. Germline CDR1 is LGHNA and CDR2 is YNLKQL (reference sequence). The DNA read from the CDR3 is TGTGCCAGCAGCCAACAGGGGATTGGGGCT. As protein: CASSQQGIGA. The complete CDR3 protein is CASSQQGIGAEQFF.

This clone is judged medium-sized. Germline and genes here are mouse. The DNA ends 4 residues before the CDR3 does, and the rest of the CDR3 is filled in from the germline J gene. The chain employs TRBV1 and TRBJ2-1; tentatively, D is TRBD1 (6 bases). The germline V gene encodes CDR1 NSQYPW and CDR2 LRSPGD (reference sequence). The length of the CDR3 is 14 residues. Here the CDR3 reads CTCSAAGAGAEQFF. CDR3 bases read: TGCACCTGCAGTGCAGCAGGGGCCGGGGCT.

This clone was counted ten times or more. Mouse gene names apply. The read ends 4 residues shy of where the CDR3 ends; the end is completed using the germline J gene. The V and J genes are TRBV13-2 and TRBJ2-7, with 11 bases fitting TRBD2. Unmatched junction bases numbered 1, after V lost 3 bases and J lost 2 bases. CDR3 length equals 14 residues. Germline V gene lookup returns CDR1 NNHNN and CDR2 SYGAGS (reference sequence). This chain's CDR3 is CASGAGLGAYEQYF. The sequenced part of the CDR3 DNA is TGTGCCAGCGGTGCGGGACTGGGGGCCTAT.

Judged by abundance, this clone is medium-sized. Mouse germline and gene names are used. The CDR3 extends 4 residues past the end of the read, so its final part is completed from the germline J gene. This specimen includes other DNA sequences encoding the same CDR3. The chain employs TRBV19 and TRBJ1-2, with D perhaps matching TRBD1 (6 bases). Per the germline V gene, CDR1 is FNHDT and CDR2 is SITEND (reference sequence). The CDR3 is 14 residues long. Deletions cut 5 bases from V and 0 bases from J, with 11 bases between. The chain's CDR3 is CASSPDSANSDYTF. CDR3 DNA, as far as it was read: TGTGCCAGCAGCCCGGACAGTGCAAACTCC. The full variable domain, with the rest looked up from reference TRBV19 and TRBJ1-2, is GGIITQTPKFLIGQEGQKLTLKCQQNFNHDTMYWYRQDSGKGLRLIYYSITENDLQKGDLSEGYDASREKKSSFSLTVTSAQKNEMAVFLCASSPDSANSDYTFGSGTRLLVI.

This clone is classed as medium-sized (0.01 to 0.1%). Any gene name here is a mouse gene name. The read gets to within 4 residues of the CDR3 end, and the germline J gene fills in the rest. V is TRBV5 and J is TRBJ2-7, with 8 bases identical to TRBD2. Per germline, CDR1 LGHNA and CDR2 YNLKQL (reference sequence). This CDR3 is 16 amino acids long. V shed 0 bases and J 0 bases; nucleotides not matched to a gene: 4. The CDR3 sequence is CASSQDWGVPSYEQYF. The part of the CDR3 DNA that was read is TGTGCCAGCAGCCAAGACTGGGGGGTCCCCTCCTAT.

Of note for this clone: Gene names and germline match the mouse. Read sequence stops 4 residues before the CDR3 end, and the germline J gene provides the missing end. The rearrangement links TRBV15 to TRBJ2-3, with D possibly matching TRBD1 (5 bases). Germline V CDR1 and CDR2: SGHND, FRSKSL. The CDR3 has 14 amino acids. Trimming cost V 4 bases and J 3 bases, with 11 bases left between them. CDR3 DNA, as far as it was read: TGTGCCAGCAGTTCCGAAGGGGAAGCAGAA. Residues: CASSSEGEAE. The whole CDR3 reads CASSSEGEAETLYF.

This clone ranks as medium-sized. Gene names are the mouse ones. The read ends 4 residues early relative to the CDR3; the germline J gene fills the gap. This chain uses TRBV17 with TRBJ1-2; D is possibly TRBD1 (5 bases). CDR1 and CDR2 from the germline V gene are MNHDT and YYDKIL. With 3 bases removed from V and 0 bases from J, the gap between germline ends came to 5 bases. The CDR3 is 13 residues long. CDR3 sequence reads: CASSRTANSDYTF. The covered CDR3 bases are TGTGCTAGCAGTAGGACAGCAAACTCC.